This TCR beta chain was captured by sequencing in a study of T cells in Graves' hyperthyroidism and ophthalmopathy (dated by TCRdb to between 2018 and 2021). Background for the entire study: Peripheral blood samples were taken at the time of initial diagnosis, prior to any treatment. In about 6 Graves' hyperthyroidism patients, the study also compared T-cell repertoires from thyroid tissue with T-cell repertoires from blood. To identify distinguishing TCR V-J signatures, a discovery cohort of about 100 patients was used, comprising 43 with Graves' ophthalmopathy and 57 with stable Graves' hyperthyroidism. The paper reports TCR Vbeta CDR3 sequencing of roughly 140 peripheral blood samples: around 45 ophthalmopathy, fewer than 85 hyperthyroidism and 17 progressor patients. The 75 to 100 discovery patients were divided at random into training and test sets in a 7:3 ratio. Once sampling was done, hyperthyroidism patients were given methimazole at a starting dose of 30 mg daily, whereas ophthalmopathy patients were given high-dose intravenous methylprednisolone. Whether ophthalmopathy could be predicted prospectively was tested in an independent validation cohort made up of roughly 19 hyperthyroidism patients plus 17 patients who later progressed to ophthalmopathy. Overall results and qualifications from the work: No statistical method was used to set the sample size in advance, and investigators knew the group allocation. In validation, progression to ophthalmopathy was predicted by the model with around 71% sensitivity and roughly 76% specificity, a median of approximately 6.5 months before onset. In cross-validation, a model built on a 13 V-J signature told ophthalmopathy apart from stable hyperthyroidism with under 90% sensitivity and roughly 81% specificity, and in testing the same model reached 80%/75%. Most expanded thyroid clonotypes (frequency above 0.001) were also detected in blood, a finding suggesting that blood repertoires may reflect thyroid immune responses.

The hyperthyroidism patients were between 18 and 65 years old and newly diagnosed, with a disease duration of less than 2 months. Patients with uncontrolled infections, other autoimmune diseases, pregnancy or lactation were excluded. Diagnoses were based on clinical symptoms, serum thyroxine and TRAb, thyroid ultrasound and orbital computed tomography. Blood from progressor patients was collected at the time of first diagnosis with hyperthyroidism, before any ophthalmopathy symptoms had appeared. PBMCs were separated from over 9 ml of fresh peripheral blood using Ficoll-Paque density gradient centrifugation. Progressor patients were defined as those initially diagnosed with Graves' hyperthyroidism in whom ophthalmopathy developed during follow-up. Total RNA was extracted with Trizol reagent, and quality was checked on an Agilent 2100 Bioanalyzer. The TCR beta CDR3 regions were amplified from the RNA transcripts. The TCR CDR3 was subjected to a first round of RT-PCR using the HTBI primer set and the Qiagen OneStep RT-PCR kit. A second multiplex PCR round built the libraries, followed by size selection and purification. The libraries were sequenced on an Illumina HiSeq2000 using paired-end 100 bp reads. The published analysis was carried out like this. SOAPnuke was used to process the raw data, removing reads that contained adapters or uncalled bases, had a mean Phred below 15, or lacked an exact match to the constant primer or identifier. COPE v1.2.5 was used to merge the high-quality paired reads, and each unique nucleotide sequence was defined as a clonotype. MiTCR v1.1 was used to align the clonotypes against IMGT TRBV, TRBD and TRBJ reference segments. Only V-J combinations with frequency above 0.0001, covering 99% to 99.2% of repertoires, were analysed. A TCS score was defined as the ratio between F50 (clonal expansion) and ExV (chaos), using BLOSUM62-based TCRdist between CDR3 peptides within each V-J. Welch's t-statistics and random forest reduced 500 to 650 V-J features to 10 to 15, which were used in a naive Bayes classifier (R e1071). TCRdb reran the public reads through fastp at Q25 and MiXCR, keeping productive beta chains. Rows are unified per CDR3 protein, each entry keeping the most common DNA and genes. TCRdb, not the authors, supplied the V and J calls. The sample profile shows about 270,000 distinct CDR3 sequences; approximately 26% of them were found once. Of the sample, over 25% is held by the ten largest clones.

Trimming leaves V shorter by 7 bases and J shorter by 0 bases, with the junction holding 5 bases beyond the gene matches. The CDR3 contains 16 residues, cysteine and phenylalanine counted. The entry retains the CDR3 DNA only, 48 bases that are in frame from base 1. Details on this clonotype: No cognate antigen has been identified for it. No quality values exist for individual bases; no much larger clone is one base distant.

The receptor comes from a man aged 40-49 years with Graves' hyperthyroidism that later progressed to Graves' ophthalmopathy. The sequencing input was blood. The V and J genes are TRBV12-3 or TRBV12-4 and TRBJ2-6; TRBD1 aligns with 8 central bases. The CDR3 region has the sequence CASTDRARSGANVLTF. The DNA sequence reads TGTGCCAGCACGGACAGGGCACGCTCTGGGGCCAACGTCCTGACTTTC.